This entry lists 13 T cell receptor beta chains sequenced from one sample in a study of T cells after yellow fever vaccination. TCRdb used MiXCR to reprocess the 5' RACE reads, holding one entry per CDR3 protein. The sample consists of 600,000 to 750,000 distinct CDR3 sequences, 10% to 15% of them appearing once. The sample consisted of PBMCs, taken on the day of the yellow fever booster vaccination. Source of these receptors: a man aged 30 to 39 who received the YFV17D yellow fever vaccine.

The table lists this clonotype with a few counts. This chain links TRBV27 with TRBJ1-2, with D tentatively TRBD1 (6 bases). Trimming shortened V by 0 bases and J by 1 base, and 21 bases separated the two germline ends. In germline, CDR1 is MNHEY, CDR2 SMNVEV (reference sequence). The CDR3 is 19 residues long. CDR3 sequence reads: CASSLSVGGGDRLNYGYTF. As DNA, the CDR3 is TGTGCCAGCAGTTTATCAGTCGGGGGCGGCGACAGGCTTAACTATGGCTACACCTTC.

This clonotype was picked up a small number of times. The chain couples TRBV20-1 to TRBJ2-7; D not resolved. This CDR3 is built from 14 residues. Germline V CDR1 and CDR2: DFQATT, SNEGSKA (reference sequence). The V end was cut by 4 bases, the J end by 2 bases, with 15 bases between. This chain's CDR3 is CSATGGGATYEQYF. The DNA of the CDR3 is TGCAGTGCTACAGGTGGTGGAGCGACCTACGAGCAGTACTTC.

There are many counts of this clonotype. This chain uses TRBV5-1 with TRBJ2-2; no firm D call. The length of the CDR3 is 17 residues. CDR1 is SGHRS, CDR2 YFSETQ, per germline. V was trimmed by 5 bases and J by 0 bases, leaving 17 bases between them. CDR3 bases: TGCGCCAGCAGTGCTGGGTTTACCCAAGCGAACACCGGGGAGCTGTTTTTT. Its protein is CASSAGFTQANTGELFF. Drawing the rest from reference TRBV5-1 and TRBJ2-2, the complete variable domain is KAGVTQTPRYLIKTRGQQVTLSCSPISGHRSVSWYQQTPGQGLQFLFEYFSETQRNKGNFPGRFSGRQFSNSRSEMNVSTLELGDSALYLCASSAGFTQANTGELFFGEGSRLTVL.

This rearrangement joins TRBV4-3 to TRBJ1-6; tentative D call: TRBD1 (6 bases). The V gene's germline CDR1 is LGHNA and CDR2 YSLEER. Trimming took 0 bases from V and 9 from J, leaving 15 bases between them. The length of the CDR3 is 16 residues. The CDR3 is CASSQEIRGAGSPLHF. The DNA for the CDR3 is TGCGCCAGCAGCCAAGAGATTCGGGGGGCCGGTTCACCCCTCCACTTT.

The CDR3 DNA reads as TGCGCCAGCAGCATGACAGGGGGCTTTGGTGGCTACACCTTC. Translating it yields CASSMTGGFGGYTF. The rearrangement links TRBV5-1 to TRBJ1-2, with 10 bases matching TRBD1. Unmatched junction bases numbered 7, after V lost 4 bases and J lost 7 bases. The CDR3 is 14 residues long. Germline V gene lookup returns CDR1 SGHRS and CDR2 YFSETQ.

The chain couples TRBV6-2 or TRBV6-3 to TRBJ2-3; 7 nucleotides match TRBD1. This CDR3 region has 17 residues. Germline V gene data show CDR1 as MNHEY and CDR2 as SVGEGT. After removal of 1 base from V and 0 bases from J, the junction contained 7 bases not matched to a gene. CDR3 DNA: TGTGCCAGCAGTTACTGGGGGACAGACTCTAGCACAGATACGCAGTATTTT. It translates to CASSYWGTDSSTDTQYF.

There are a few counts of this clonotype. The chain carries TRBV18 and TRBJ1-1, with D unresolved. V was cut by 5 bases and J by 4 bases, with 17 bases left in between. CDR3 length: 15 residues. CDR1 is KGHSH, CDR2 LQKENI, per germline. The CDR3 is CASSNVFGELTEAFF. CDR3 DNA sequence: TGTGCCAGCTCAAACGTCTTCGGAGAACTCACTGAAGCTTTCTTT. The full variable domain, its missing parts supplied by reference TRBV18 and TRBJ1-1, is NAGVMQNPRHLVRRRGQEARLRCSPMKGHSHVYWYRQLPEEGLKFMVYLQKENIIDESGMPKERFSAEFPKEGPSILRIQQVVRGDSAAYFCASSNVFGELTEAFFGQGTRLTVV.

This clonotype has just a few counts. V usage is TRBV9 and J usage is TRBJ2-1; no clear D. V shed 1 base and J shed 7 bases, with 9 bases lying between them. This CDR3 spans 13 amino acids. Germline values: CDR1 SGDLS, CDR2 YYNGEE. The CDR3, as DNA: TGTGCCAGCAGCGTACTCGGCCAAAATGAGCAGTTCTTC. This translates into CASSVLGQNEQFF.

The J gene is TRBJ2-5, the V gene TRBV7-2; maybe TRBD2 (6 bases). This CDR3 is built from 15 residues. Germline CDR1 is SGHTA and CDR2 is FQGNSA. Trimming pared 2 bases from V and 5 bases from J, leaving 15 bases between. For the CDR3, the DNA is TGTGCCAGCAGCTTACGTTCTAGCGAGGGGGAGACCCAGTACTTC. Amino acid sequence: CASSLRSSEGETQYF.

This clonotype was seen a few times. The chain recombines TRBV5-4 with TRBJ1-1; weak D call: TRBD1 (5 bases). Germline V gene data show CDR1 as SGHNT and CDR2 as YYREEE (reference sequence). The CDR3 runs 14 residues. Trimming took 4 bases from V and 2 from J, leaving 12 bases between them. The DNA for the CDR3 is TGTGCCAGCAGCATACAGGCGATCAACACTGAAGCTTTCTTT. Protein sequence: CASSIQAINTEAFF.

The chain uses TRBV3-1 and TRBJ2-7, with D perhaps given as TRBD1 or TRBD2 (5 bases each). The CDR3 contains 17 residues. V was shortened by 5 bases and J by 2 bases, with 22 bases between the two germline ends. Germline CDR1 is LGHDT and CDR2 is YNNKEL (reference sequence). DNA for the CDR3: TGTGCCAGCAGCTCAAGGGACCGGGCGAGAAGTCCCTACGAGCAGTACTTC. This encodes CASSSRDRARSPYEQYF.

The chain combines TRBV20-1 with TRBJ2-3; D uncertain. The CDR3 sequence is 18 residues long. Looked up from germline, CDR1 is DFQATT and CDR2 is SNEGSKA (reference sequence). Deletions cut 0 bases from V and 0 bases from J, with 19 bases between. The CDR3 DNA reads as TGCAGTGCTAGAGATCTTTTGTCGGTCCAACGGAGCACAGATACGCAGTATTTT. Protein: CSARDLLSVQRSTDTQYF.

This clonotype showed up many times. The V call is TRBV20-1, the J call TRBJ2-1; 7 bases map to TRBD2. Germline V CDR1 and CDR2: DFQATT, SNEGSKA (reference sequence). J gave up 2 bases and V 5 bases, and 6 bases lay outside the gene matches. This CDR3 spans 14 amino acids. The CDR3 nucleotides read TGCAGTGCTCCGACTAGCAGAGCCTACAATGAGCAGTTCTTC. The encoded protein is CSAPTSRAYNEQFF.